This T cell receptor (beta chain) was identified during a study of vaccination effects on CD4 cells after COVID-19. Study-level background: A few convalescent patients were sampled after vaccination (early and late). The second dose preceded post-vaccine samples by a median of 72 days.

Data came from immunoSEQ multiplex PCR; TCRdb stores just in-frame clones and leaves some out. The repertoire holds fewer than 55,000 clones, around 76% seen once, with 3.6% in the top ten. Study-level results: Marked clonal contraction of both clone types appeared late after vaccination.

As regards this clone: Its antigen is not known.

With 5 bases removed from V and 4 bases from J, the gap between germline ends came to 17 bases. The germline CDR1 and CDR2 sequences are MNHEY and SVGEGT. The CDR3 has 16 amino acids. Upon completion of about 10 days in culture, CD4+ T cells were isolated. This individual contracted SARS-CoV-2 between March and December 2020, as verified by PCR. It was two doses of either the BNT162b2 or mRNA-1273 vaccine that participants received. Sequences were derived from CD4+ T cells from PBMCs cultured without peptide, sampled after COVID-19 vaccination. This clonotype was sampled from a human donor who had a prior SARS-CoV-2 infection. V is TRBV6-2 or TRBV6-3 and J is TRBJ2-2; D unresolved. The CDR3 region has the DNA TGTGCCAGCAGTGCCCGAATCGTGGGTCCCACCGGGGAGCTGTTTTTT. Translation gives CASSARIVGPTGELFF.